This T cell receptor (beta chain) was captured by sequencing in a study of T-cell memory formation after mild COVID-19. General study findings and limits: Later expanders leaned CD4+, whereas day 15 to 85 contracting clones were balanced CD4/CD8. The SARS-CoV-2 specificity of second-wave clones reaching peak at day 37 remained unverified. Of the contracting clones, CD4+ ones lay mainly in CM and EM, and CD8+ ones in EMRA.

This CDR3 region has 15 residues. Germline CDR1 SGHRS, CDR2 YFSETQ. The V end lost 0 bases, the J end lost 5 bases, and 14 bases lay between the germline ends. This clonotype was observed a few times. Its antigen is still unknown. TCRdb reprocessed the 5' RACE reads via MiXCR and lists one record per CDR3 protein. The data show hundreds of thousands of distinct CDR3 sequences, over 25% seen once. The source of this sequence is an adult woman who had mild COVID-19 (a few samples of this study predate the infection). Cell type and time point are not known. V and J are TRBV5-1 and TRBJ1-1, with TRBD1 as a possible D gene (6 bases). Sequencing was carried out using PBMCs or a T cell subset sorted from them (not recorded which). CDR3 nucleotide sequence: TGCGCCAGCAGCTTGGACCCGGGGGCGGGAACTGAAGCTTTCTTT. This encodes CASSLDPGAGTEAFF.